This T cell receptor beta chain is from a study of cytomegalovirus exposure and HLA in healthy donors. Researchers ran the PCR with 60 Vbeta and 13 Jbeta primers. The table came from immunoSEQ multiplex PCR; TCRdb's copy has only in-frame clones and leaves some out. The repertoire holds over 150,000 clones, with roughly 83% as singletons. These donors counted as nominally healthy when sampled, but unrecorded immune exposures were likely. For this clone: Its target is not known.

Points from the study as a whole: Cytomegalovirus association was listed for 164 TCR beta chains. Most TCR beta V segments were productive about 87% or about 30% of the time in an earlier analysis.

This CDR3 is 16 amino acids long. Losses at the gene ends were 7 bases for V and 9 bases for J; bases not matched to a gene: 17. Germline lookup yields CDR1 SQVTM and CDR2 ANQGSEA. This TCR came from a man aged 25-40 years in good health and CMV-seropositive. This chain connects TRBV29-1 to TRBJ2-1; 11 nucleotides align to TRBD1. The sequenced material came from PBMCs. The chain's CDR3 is CSEQHQGQGAFGEQFF. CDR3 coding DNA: TGCAGCGAACAGCATCAAGGACAGGGGGCTTTCGGTGAGCAGTTCTTC.